Below are 13 T cell receptor beta chains sequenced from a single sample in a study of T cell responses to AZD1222 COVID-19 vaccine. The protocol was immunoSEQ multiplex PCR, while the TCRdb copy is restricted to in-frame clones and leaves out a portion. The data show about 180,000 clones, with 94% seen just once and around 1.6% held by the top ten. The sample here was peripheral blood, taken 28 days after the second AZD1222 dose. The receptors stem from an adult who received the AZD1222 COVID-19 vaccine.

This clone was counted a few times. The J gene is TRBJ2-7, the V gene TRBV2, with 7 bases matching TRBD1. Unmatched junction bases numbered 8, after V lost 6 bases and J lost 3 bases. In germline, CDR1 is SNHLY, CDR2 FYNNEI. This CDR3 spans 14 amino acids. Here the CDR3 reads CASSGRDSSYEQYF. CDR3 sequence (DNA): TGTGCCAGCAGCGGCCGGGACAGTAGCTACGAGCAGTACTTC.

The rearrangement joins TRBV5-6 to TRBJ1-3, with D perhaps TRBD1 (5 bases). The CDR3 is 17 residues long. Germline CDR1 and CDR2: SGHDT and YYEEEE. V lost 0 bases to trimming and J lost 0 bases, with 13 bases between them. The CDR3, as DNA: TGTGCCAGCAGCTTGGATCTGGGACGGCTCTCTGGAAACACCATATATTTT. Translated, it gives CASSLDLGRLSGNTIYF.

The chain combines TRBV12-3 or TRBV12-4 with TRBJ1-1; 9 bases map to TRBD1. The CDR3 sequence is 13 residues long. The trim removed 10 bases at V and 0 bases at J, leaving 3 bases unmatched. The DNA for the CDR3 is TGTGCCACCGGGGACAGGGTGAACACTGAAGCTTTCTTT. Protein sequence: CATGDRVNTEAFF.

The chain uses TRBV19 and TRBJ1-4; tentatively, D is TRBD1 (6 bases). The CDR3 totals 13 residues. CDR1 and CDR2 (germline): LNHDA, SQIVND (reference sequence). Trimming removed 6 bases from V and 8 bases from J, with 13 bases in between. The CDR3 is CASRGRGREKLFF. The DNA of the CDR3 is TGTGCCAGTAGGGGCAGGGGAAGAGAAAAACTGTTTTTT.

This clone was found a few times. The V call is TRBV7-3, the J call TRBJ2-2; TRBD1 matches at 8 bases. CDR3 length: 16 residues. The germline V gene has CDR1 SGHTA and CDR2 FQGTGA. V shed 3 bases and J 4 bases; nucleotides not matched to a gene: 7. CDR3 in amino acids: CASSFSTGVGTGELFF. The DNA of the CDR3 is TGTGCCAGCAGCTTCTCGACAGGGGTAGGCACCGGGGAGCTGTTTTTT.

CDR3 DNA sequence: TGTGCCAGCAGCTTAGTGGGCGGAGGAAAACTGTTTTTT. It yields the protein CASSLVGGGKLFF. V usage is TRBV11-2 and J usage is TRBJ1-4; D remains unclear. Trimming left V 1 base short and J 10 bases short, with 10 bases between. The CDR3 contains 13 residues. From germline, CDR1 is SGHAT and CDR2 FQNNGV.

This clone was detected only once. CDR3 amino acids: CAWSVMGLMTDTQYF. Here the CDR3 DNA reads TGTGCCTGGAGTGTAATGGGGTTGATGACAGATACGCAGTATTTT. The rearrangement links TRBV30 to TRBJ2-3; D unresolved. V gave up 0 bases and J gave up 3 bases, with 13 bases separating them. Germline values: CDR1 GTSNPN, CDR2 SVGIG (reference sequence). The CDR3 sequence is 15 residues long.

The genes are TRBV7-3 and TRBJ2-1; 9 positions match TRBD1. From germline, CDR1 is SGHTA and CDR2 FQGTGA. The V gene end was trimmed by 6 bases and the J gene end by 6 bases; junction bases not matched to a gene: 12. The CDR3 extends over 16 amino acids. The CDR3 reads CASSPGTGIGPNEQFF. The CDR3 nucleotides are TGTGCCAGCAGTCCCGGGACAGGGATCGGACCCAATGAGCAGTTCTTC.

The CDR3 DNA follows: TGTGCCAGCAGCTTAGTATTCGGGGAGGCCTATGGCTACACCTTC. Its translation is CASSLVFGEAYGYTF. The chain employs TRBV7-9 and TRBJ1-2; D not certain. Germline V gene sequence: CDR1 SEHNR, CDR2 FQNEAQ (reference sequence). Trimming pared 1 base from V and 4 bases from J, leaving 13 bases between. The CDR3 length is 15 residues.

The chain uses TRBV6-5 and TRBJ1-6, with D possibly being TRBD1 (5 bases). Looked up from germline, CDR1 is MNHEY and CDR2 is SVGAGI. This CDR3 is 13 amino acids long. V lost 7 bases, J lost 5 bases, and 9 bases lay in between. In nucleotides, the CDR3 is TGTGCCAGCAATAAGGGGCATAATTCACCCCTCCACTTT. Translation: CASNKGHNSPLHF.

In its sample, this clone was seen once. The chain employs TRBV12-3 or TRBV12-4 and TRBJ2-5; D call uncertain. This CDR3 contains 12 residues. Trimming removed 3 bases from V and 4 bases from J, with 6 bases in between. The CDR3 nucleotides are TGTGCCAGCAGTTTTTGGGGAGAGACCCAGTACTTC. Translated: CASSFWGETQYF.

V gene TRBV6-4 combines with J gene TRBJ2-7; D gene unclear. CDR3 size: 15 residues. Germline CDR1 is MRHNA and CDR2 is SNTAGT. Trimming left V 2 bases short and J 5 bases short, with 16 bases between. Written as DNA, the CDR3 is TGTGCCAGCAGTGACATCTCACAAGTTTCCCACGAGCAGTACTTC. Translated: CASSDISQVSHEQYF.

The chain has TRBV2 and TRBJ2-1; TRBD2 matches at 10 bases. Germline assignment: CDR1 SNHLY and CDR2 FYNNEI. This CDR3 contains 15 residues. J was trimmed by 3 bases and V by 5 bases; bases with no gene match: 4. In DNA form, the CDR3 reads TGTGCCAGCAGTAAGACTAGCGGGCTCTACAATGAGCAGTTCTTC. This encodes CASSKTSGLYNEQFF.